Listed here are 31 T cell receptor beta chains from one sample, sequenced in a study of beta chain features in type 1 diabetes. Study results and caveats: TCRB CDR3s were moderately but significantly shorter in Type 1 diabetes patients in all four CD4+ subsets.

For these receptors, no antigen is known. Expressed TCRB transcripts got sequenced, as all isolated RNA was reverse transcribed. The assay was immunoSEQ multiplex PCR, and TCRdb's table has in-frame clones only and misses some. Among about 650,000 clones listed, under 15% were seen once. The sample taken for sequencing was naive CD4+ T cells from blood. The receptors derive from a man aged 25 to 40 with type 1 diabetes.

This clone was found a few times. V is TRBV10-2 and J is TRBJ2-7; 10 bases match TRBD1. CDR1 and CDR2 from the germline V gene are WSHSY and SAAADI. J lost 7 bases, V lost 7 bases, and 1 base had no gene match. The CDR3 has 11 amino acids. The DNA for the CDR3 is TGCGCCAGCATGGGACAGGGGGAGCAGTACTTC. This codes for CASMGQGEQYF.

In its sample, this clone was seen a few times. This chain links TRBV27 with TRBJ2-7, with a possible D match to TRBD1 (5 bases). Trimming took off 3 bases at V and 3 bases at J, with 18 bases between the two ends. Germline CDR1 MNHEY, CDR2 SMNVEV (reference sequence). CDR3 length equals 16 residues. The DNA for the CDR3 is TGTGCCAGCAGTTTGGGCCAGGGATATGGTGACTACGAGCAGTACTTC. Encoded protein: CASSLGQGYGDYEQYF.

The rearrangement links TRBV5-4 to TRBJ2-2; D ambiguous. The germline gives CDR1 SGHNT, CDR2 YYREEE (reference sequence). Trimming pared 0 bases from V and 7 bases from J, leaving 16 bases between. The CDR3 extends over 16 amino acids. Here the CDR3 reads CASSLVFLESHGELFF. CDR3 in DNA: TGTGCCAGCAGCTTGGTCTTCTTAGAAAGTCACGGGGAGCTGTTTTTT.

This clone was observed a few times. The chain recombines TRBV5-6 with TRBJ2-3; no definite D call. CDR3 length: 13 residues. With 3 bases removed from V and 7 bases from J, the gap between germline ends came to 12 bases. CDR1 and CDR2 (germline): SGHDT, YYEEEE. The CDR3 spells CASSSMDGNTQYF. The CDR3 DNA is TGTGCCAGCAGCTCTATGGACGGAAATACGCAGTATTTT.

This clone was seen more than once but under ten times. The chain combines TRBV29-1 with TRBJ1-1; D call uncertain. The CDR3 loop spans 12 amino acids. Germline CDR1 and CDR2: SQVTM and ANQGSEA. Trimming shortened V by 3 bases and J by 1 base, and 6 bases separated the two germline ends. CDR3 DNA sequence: TGCAGCGTTGATCCTCCGAACACTGAAGCTTTCTTT. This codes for CSVDPPNTEAFF.

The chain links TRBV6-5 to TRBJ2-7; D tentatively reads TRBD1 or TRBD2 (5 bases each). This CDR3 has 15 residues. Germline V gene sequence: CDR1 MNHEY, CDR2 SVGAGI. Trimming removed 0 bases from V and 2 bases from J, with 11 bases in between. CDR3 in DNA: TGTGCCAGCAGTTACTCTGGGACGCAGACCTACGAGCAGTACTTC. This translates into CASSYSGTQTYEQYF.

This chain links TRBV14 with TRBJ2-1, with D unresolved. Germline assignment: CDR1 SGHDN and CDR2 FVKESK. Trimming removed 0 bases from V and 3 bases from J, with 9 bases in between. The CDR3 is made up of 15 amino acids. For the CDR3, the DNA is TGTGCCAGCAGCCAAGATTCCAGCAGCTACAATGAGCAGTTCTTC. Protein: CASSQDSSSYNEQFF.

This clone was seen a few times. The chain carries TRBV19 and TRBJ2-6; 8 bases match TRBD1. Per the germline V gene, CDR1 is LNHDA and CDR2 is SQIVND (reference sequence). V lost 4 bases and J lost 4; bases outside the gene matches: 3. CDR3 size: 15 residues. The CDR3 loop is CASSKDRAGANVLTF. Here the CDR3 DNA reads TGTGCCAGTAGTAAGGACAGGGCCGGGGCCAACGTCCTGACTTTC. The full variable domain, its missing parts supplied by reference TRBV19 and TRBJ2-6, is DGGITQSPKYLFRKEGQNVTLSCEQNLNHDAMYWYRQDPGQGLRLIYYSQIVNDFQKGDIAEGYSVSREKKESFPLTVTSAQKNPTAFYLCASSKDRAGANVLTFGAGSRLTVL.

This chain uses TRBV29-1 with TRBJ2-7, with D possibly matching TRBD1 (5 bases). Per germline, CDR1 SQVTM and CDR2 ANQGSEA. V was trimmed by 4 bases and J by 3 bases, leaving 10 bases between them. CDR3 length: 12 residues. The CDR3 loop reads CSVGEGVYEQYF. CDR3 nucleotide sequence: TGCAGCGTTGGAGAAGGGGTCTACGAGCAGTACTTC.

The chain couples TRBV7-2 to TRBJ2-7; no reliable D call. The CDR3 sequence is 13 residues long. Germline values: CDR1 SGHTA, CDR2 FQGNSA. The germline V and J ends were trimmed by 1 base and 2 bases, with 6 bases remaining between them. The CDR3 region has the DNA TGTGCCAGCAGCTTAGTGCTGGCCTACGAGCAGTACTTC. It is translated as CASSLVLAYEQYF.

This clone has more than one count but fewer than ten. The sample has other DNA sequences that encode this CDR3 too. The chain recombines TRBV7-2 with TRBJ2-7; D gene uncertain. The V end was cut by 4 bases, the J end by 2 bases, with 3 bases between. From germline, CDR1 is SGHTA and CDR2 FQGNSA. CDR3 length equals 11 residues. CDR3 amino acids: CASSSTYEQYF. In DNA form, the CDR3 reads TGTGCCAGCAGCTCAACCTACGAGCAGTACTTC.

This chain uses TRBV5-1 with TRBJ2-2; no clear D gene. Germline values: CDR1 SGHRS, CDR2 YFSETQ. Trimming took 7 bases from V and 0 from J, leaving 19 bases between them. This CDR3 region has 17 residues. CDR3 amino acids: CASDDGSSYANTGELFF. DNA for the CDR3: TGCGCCAGCGACGACGGCAGTAGCTACGCGAACACCGGGGAGCTGTTTTTT.

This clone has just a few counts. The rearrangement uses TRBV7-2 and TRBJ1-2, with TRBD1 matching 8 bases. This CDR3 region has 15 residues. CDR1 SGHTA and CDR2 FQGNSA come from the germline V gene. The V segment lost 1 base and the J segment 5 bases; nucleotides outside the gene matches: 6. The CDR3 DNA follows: TGTGCCAGCAGCTTAGACATACAGGGGGAATATGGCTACACCTTC. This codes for CASSLDIQGEYGYTF. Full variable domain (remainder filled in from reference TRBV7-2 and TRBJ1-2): GAGVSQSPSNKVTEKGKDVELRCDPISGHTALYWYRQSLGQGLEFLIYFQGNSAPDKSGLPSDRFSAERTGGSVSTLTIQRTQQEDSAVYLCASSLDIQGEYGYTFGSGTRLTVV.

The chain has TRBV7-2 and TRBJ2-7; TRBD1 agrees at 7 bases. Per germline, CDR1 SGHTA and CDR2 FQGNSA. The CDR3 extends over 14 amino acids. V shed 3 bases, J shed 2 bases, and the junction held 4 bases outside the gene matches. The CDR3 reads CASSFAQGPYEQYF. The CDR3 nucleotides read TGTGCCAGCAGCTTTGCACAGGGGCCCTACGAGCAGTACTTC.

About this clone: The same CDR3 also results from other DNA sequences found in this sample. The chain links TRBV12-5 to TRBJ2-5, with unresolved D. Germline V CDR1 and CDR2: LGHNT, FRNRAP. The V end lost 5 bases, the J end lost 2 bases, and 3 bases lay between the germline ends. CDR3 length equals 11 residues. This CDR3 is CASGLQETQYF. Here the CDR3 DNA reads TGTGCTAGTGGTCTACAAGAGACCCAGTACTTC. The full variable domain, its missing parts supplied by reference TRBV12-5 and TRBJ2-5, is DARVTQTPRHKVTEMGQEVTMRCQPILGHNTVFWYRQTMMQGLELLAYFRNRAPLDDSGMPKDRFSAEMPDATLATLKIQPSEPRDSAVYFCASGLQETQYFGPGTRLLVL.

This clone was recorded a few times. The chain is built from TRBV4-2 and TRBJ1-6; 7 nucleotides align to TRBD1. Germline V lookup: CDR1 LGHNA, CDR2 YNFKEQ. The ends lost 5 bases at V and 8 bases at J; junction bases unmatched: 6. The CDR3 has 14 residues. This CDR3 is CASSGDRRDSPLHF. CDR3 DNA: TGTGCCAGCAGCGGGGACAGACGCGATTCACCCCTCCACTTT.

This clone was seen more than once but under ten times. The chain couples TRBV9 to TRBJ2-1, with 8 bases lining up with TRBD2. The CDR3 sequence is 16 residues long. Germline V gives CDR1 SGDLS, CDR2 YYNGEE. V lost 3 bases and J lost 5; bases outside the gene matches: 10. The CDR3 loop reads CASSATSGAYDNEQFF. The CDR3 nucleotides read TGTGCCAGCAGCGCCACTAGCGGAGCCTATGACAATGAGCAGTTCTTC.

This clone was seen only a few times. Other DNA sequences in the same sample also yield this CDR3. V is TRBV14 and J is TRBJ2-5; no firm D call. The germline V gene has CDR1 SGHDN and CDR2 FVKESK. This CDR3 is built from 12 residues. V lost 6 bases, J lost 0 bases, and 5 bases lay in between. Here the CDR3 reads CASSWYQETQYF. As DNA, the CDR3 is TGTGCCAGCAGTTGGTACCAAGAGACCCAGTACTTC.

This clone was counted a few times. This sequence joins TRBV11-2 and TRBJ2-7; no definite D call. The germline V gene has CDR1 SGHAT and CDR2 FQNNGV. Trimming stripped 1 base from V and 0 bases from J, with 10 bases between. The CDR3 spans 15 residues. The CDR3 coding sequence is TGTGCCAGCAGCTTAGTTGCGCTTAACTCCTACGAGCAGTACTTC. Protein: CASSLVALNSYEQYF.

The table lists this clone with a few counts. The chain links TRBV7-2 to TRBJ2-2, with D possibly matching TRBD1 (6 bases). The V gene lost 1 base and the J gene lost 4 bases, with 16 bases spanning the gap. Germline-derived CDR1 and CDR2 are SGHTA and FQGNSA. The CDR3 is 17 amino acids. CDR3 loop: CASSLGPGQTLTGELFF. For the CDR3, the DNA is TGTGCCAGCAGCTTAGGTCCCGGACAGACTCTCACCGGGGAGCTGTTTTTT.

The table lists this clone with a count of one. CDR3 DNA sequence: TGCGCCAGCAGCTCAGGACATGTGGGCACAGATACGCAGTATTTT. This translates into CASSSGHVGTDTQYF. V usage is TRBV4-1 and J usage is TRBJ2-3, with D tentatively TRBD1 (5 bases). Deletions cut 5 bases from V and 1 base from J, with 13 bases between. This CDR3 has 15 amino acids. Germline V gene data show CDR1 as MGHRA and CDR2 as YSYEKL.

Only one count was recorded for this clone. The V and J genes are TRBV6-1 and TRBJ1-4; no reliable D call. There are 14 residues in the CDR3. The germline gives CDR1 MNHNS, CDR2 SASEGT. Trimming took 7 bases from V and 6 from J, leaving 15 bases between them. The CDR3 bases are TGTGCCAGCAAGGCGGGATCGAGCGATGAAAAACTGTTTTTT. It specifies CASKAGSSDEKLFF.

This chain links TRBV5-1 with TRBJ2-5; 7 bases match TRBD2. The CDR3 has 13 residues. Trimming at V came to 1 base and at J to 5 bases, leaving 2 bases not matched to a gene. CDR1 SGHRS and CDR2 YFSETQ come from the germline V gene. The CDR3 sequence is CASSLSGGETQYF. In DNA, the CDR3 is TGCGCCAGCAGCTTGTCCGGGGGGGAGACCCAGTACTTC.

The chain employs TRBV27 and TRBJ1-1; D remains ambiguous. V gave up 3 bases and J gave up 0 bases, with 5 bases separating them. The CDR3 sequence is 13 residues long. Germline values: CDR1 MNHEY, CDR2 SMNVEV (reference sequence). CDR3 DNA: TGTGCCAGCAGTTTCTTGGTGAACACTGAAGCTTTCTTT. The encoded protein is CASSFLVNTEAFF.

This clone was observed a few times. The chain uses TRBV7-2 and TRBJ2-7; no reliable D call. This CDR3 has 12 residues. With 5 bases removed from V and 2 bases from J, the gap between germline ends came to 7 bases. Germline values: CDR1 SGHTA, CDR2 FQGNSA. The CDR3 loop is CASSRDAYEQYF. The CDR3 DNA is TGTGCCAGCAGCCGAGACGCCTACGAGCAGTACTTC.

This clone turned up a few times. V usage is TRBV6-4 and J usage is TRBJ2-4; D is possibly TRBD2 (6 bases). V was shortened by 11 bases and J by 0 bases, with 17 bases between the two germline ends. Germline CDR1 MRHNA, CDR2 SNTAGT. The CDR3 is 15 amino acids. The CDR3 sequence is CAFPGGRRAKNIQYF. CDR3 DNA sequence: TGTGCCTTCCCCGGGGGAAGGCGAGCCAAAAACATTCAGTACTTC.

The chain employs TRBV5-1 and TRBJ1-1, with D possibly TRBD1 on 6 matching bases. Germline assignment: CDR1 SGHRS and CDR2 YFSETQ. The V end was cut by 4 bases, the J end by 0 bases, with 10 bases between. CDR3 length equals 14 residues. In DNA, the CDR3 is TGCGCCAGCAGCAGCTCAGGGGTGAACACTGAAGCTTTCTTT. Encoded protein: CASSSSGVNTEAFF. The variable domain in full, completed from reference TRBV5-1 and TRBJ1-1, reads KAGVTQTPRYLIKTRGQQVTLSCSPISGHRSVSWYQQTPGQGLQFLFEYFSETQRNKGNFPGRFSGRQFSNSRSEMNVSTLELGDSALYLCASSSSGVNTEAFFGQGTRLTVV.

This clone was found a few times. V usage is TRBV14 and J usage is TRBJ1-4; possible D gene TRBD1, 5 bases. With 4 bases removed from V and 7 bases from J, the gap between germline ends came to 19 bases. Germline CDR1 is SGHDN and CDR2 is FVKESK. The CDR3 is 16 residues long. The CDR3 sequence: CASSRQPPGTGEKLFF. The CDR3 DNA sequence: TGTGCCAGCAGCCGCCAACCCCCCGGGACCGGTGAAAAACTGTTTTTT.

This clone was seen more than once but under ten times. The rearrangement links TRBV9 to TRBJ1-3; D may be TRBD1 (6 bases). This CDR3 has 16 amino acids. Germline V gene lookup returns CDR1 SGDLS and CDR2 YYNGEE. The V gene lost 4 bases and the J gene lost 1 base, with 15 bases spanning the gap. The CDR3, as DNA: TGTGCCAGCAGCCCACAGGGTAGGACTTCTGGAAACACCATATATTTT. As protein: CASSPQGRTSGNTIYF.

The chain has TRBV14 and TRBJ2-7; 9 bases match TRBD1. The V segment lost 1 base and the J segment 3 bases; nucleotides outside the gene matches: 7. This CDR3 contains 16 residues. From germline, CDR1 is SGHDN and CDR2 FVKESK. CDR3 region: CASSQGQTGQGYEQYF. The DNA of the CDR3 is TGTGCCAGCAGCCAAGGTCAGACGGGACAGGGCTACGAGCAGTACTTC.

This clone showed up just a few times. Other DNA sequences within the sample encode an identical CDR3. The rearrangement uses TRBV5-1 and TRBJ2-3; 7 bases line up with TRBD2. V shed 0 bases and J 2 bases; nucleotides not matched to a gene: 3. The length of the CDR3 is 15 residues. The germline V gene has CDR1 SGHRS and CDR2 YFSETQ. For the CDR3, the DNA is TGCGCCAGCAGCTTGGTCGGGGGGTCCACAGATACGCAGTATTTT. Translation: CASSLVGGSTDTQYF.